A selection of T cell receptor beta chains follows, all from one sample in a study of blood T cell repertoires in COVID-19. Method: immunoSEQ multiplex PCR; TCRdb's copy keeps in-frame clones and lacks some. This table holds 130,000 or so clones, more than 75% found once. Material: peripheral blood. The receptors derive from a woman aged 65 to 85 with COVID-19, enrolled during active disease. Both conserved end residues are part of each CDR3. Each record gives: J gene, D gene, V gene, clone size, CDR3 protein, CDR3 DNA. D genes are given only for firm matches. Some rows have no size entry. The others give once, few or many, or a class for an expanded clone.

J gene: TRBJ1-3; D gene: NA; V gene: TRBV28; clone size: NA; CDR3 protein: CASRPPAGREVAGNTIYF; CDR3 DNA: TGTGCCAGCAGGCCCCCAGCGGGCAGGGAAGTTGCTGGAAACACCATATATTTT
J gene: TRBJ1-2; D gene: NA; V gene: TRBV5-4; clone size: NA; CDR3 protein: CASRSDNKNYGYTF; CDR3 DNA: TGTGCCAGCAGATCGGACAACAAAAACTATGGCTACACCTTC
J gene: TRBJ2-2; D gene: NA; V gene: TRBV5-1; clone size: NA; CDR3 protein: CASSLAGGANGELFF; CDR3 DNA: TGCGCCAGCAGCTTGGCTGGGGGGGCAAACGGGGAGCTGTTTTTT
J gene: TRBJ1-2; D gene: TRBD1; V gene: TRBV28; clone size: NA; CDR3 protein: CASSRDRARYGYTF; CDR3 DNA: TGTGCCAGCAGTCGGGACAGGGCTCGGTATGGCTACACCTTC
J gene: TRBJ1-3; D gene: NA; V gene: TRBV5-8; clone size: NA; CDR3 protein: CASSAGNSGNTIYF; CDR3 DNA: TGTGCCAGCAGCGCCGGGAACTCTGGAAACACCATATATTTT
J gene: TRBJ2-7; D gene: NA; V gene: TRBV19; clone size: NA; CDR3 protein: CASSPPAGGQLYEQYF; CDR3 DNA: TGTGCCAGTAGTCCCCCCGCCGGCGGACAGCTCTACGAGCAGTACTTC
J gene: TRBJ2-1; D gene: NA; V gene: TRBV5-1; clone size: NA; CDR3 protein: CASSLDPTGEQFF; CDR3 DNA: TGCGCCAGCAGCTTGGACCCCACCGGTGAGCAGTTCTTC
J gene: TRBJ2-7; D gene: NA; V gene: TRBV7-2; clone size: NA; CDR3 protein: CASSLSSRSGAEQYF; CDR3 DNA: TGTGCCAGCAGCTTATCGTCGCGGTCCGGTGCCGAGCAGTACTTC
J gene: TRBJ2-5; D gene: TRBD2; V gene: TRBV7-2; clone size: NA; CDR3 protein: CASSLGFGGETQYF; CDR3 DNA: TGTGCCAGCAGCTTAGGTTTCGGGGGGGAGACCCAGTACTTC
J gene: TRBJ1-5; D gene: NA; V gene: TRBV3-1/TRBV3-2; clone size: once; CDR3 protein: CASSQDTSNQPQHF; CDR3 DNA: TGTGCCAGCAGCCAGGACACTAGCAATCAGCCCCAGCATTTT
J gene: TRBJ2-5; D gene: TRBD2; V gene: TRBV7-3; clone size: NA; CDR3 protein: CASSLTGTSGQETQYF; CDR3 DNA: TGTGCCAGCAGCTTAACGGGGACTAGCGGGCAAGAGACCCAGTACTTC
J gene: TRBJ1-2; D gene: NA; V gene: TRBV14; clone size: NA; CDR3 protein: CASSQMVGGYGYTF; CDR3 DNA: TGTGCCAGCAGCCAGATGGTGGGAGGGTATGGCTACACCTTC
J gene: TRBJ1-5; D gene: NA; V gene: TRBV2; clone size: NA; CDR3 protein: CASSEGTGNQPQHF; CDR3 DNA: TGTGCCAGCAGTGAGGGCACGGGCAATCAGCCCCAGCATTTT
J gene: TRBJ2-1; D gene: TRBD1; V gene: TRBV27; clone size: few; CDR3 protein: CASSQRQGAALGNEQFF; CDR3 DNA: TGTGCCAGCAGCCAAAGACAGGGTGCAGCGTTGGGCAATGAGCAGTTCTTC
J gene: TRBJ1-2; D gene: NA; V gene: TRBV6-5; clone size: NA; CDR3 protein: CASKNGQLYGYTF; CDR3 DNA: TGTGCCAGCAAAAACGGACAGCTCTATGGCTACACCTTC
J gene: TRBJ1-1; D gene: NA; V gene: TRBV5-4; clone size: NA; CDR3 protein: CASSLDNRVIGTEAFF; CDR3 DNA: TGTGCCAGCAGCTTGGACAACAGGGTGATTGGCACTGAAGCTTTCTTT